This TCR beta chain was sequenced for a study of shared clonotypes between healthy human individuals. General observations from the study: Rarefaction exposed incomplete sorted-subset sequencing despite large depth. Naive subsets generally had larger estimated richness than memory subsets.

Germline CDR1 is MNHNY and CDR2 is SVGAGI (reference sequence). Between the trimmed V and J ends, which lost 2 bases and 2 bases, there was a span of 7 bases. This CDR3 has 13 residues. Remarks on this clone: Its specificity is not known. Other DNA sequences from this sample encode an identical CDR3 as well.

Clones were sequenced by immunoSEQ multiplex PCR, and TCRdb holds only the in-frame ones, with some missing. Among 2 million to 2.5 million clones, roughly 94% were seen once, and the ten largest hold about 1.1%. Naive CD8 cells, CD45RO-negative and positively selected for CCR7, excluded terminally differentiated effector memory CD45RA+ cells. The donors were all Caucasian adults (living in Nashville, Tennessee). Material: naive CD8+ T cells sorted from blood. V gene TRBV6-6 combines with J gene TRBJ2-7; TRBD1 is a possible D gene (5 bases). This TCR derives from a man in his late teens or twenties in good health. CDR3 protein: CASSYQGTYEQYF. In DNA, the CDR3 is TGTGCCAGCAGTTACCAGGGAACCTACGAGCAGTACTTC.